This TCR beta chain comes out of a study of T cells in Graves' hyperthyroidism and ophthalmopathy. The TCR beta CDR3 regions underwent amplification using RNA transcripts as the source. HTBI primers drove first-round RT-PCR of the TCR CDR3. In TCRdb, the multiplex PCR reads were re-called with MiXCR into one record per CDR3 protein. Of 600,000 or so distinct CDR3 sequences in the sample, under 20% are singletons; the top ten hold less than 4.5%. Patients counted as stable if ophthalmopathy did not develop within 18 months. Newly diagnosed hyperthyroidism patients aged 18 to 65 years had disease lasting under 2 months. Each diagnosis was grounded in clinical symptoms, serum thyroxine and TRAb, thyroid ultrasound, and orbital computed tomography. There are 14 residues in the CDR3. The V gene's germline CDR1 is LNHDA and CDR2 SQIVND (reference sequence). V was pared by 2 bases and J by 1 base, with 8 bases between.

Only a few counts were recorded for this clonotype. The source of this sequence is a woman aged 30 to 39 with Graves' hyperthyroidism. This rearrangement joins TRBV19 to TRBJ1-1, with TRBD1 as a possible D gene (6 bases). Material: blood. As DNA, the CDR3 is TGTGCCAGTAGTATAAACAGGGCGAACACTGAAGCTTTCTTT. This sequence encodes CASSINRANTEAFF. The variable domain in full, with the rest retrieved from reference TRBV19 and TRBJ1-1, is DGGITQSPKYLFRKEGQNVTLSCEQNLNHDAMYWYRQDPGQGLRLIYYSQIVNDFQKGDIAEGYSVSREKKESFPLTVTSAQKNPTAFYLCASSINRANTEAFFGQGTRLTVV.